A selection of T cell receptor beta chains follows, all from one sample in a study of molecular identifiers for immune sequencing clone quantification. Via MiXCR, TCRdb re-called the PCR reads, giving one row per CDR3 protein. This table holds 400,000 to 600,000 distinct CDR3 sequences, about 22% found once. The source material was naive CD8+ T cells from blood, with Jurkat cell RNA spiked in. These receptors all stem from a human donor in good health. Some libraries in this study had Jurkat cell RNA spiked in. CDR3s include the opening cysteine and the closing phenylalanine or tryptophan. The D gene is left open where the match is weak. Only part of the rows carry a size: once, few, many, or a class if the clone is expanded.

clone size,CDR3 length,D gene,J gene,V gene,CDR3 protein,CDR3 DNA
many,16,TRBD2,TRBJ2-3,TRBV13,CASSLELAGVTDTQYF,TGTGCCAGCAGCTTGGAACTAGCGGGGGTCACAGATACGCAGTATTTT
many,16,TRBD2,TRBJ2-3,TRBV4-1,CASSSRSSGVGDTQYF,TGCGCCAGCAGCAGCAGGTCCAGCGGGGTGGGAGATACGCAGTATTTT
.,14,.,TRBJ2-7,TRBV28,CAISESTGFYEQYF,TGTGCCATCAGTGAGTCGACAGGCTTCTACGAGCAGTACTTC
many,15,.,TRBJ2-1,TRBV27,CASSQSVLGVGEQFF,TGTGCCAGCAGTCAAAGTGTGTTGGGGGTTGGAGAGCAGTTCTTC
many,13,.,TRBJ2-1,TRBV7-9,CASGGQLFDEQFF,TGTGCCAGCGGAGGACAGCTTTTCGATGAGCAGTTCTTC
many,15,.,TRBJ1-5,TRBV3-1,CASSQGTVSNQPQHF,TGTGCCAGCAGCCAAGGGACGGTAAGCAATCAGCCCCAGCATTTT
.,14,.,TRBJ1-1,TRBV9,CASSVGVWDTEAFF,TGTGCCAGCAGCGTAGGGGTTTGGGACACTGAAGCTTTCTTT
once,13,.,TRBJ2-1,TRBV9,CASSGRGGSEQFF,TGTGCCAGCAGCGGTAGGGGCGGATCTGAGCAGTTCTTC
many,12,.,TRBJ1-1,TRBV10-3,CAIGPLNTEAFF,TGTGCCATCGGGCCTCTGAACACTGAAGCTTTCTTT
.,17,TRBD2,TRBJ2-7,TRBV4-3,CASSRGSGLAGGYEQYF,TGCGCCAGCAGCCGAGGTAGCGGGCTAGCGGGGGGTTACGAGCAGTACTTC
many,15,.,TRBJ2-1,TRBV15,CATSTTPTVYNEQFF,TGTGCCACCAGCACCACACCGACAGTGTACAATGAGCAGTTCTTC
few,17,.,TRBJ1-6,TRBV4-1,CASSQDRTGTYNSPLHF,TGCGCCAGCAGCCAAGATCGGACGGGGACCTATAATTCACCCCTCCACTTT
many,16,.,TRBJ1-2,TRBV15,CATSRSPPRGDYGYTF,TGTGCCACCAGCAGATCTCCACCCAGGGGAGACTATGGCTACACCTTC
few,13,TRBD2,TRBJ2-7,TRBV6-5,CASIGGGSYEQYF,TGTGCCAGCATTGGGGGGGGGTCCTACGAGCAGTACTTC
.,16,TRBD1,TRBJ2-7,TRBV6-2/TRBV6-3,CASSYHGTDISYEQYF,TGTGCCAGCAGCTACCACGGGACAGATATCTCCTACGAGCAGTACTTC
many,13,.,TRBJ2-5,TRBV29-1,CSVDIWGQETQYF,TGCAGCGTTGATATTTGGGGGCAAGAGACCCAGTACTTC
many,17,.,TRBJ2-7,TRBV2,CASSDDPESPKAYEQYF,TGTGCCAGCAGTGACGATCCAGAGAGCCCGAAGGCTTACGAGCAGTACTTC
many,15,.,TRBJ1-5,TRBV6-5,CASSFNRDTLLPQHF,TGTGCCAGCAGTTTCAACCGGGACACCCTTTTGCCCCAGCATTTT
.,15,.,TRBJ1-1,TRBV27,CASSLFPGGGTEAFF,TGTGCCAGCAGTTTATTCCCAGGCGGCGGTACTGAAGCTTTCTTT
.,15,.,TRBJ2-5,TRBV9,CASSVFWDSQETQCF,TGTGCCAGCAGCGTCTTTTGGGACTCGCAAGAGACCCAGTGCTTC
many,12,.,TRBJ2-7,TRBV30,CAWSVGRHEQYF,TGTGCCTGGAGTGTAGGCCGTCACGAGCAGTACTTC
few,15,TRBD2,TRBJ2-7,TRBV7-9,CASSSPSSGVYEQYF,TGTGCCAGCAGCTCACCGTCTAGCGGGGTCTACGAGCAGTACTTC
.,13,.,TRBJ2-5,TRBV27,CASSWNSLETQYF,TGTGCCAGCAGCTGGAATAGCTTGGAGACCCAGTACTTC
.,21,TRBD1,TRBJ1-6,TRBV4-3,CASSQKLSGTGFSAYNSPLHF,TGCGCCAGCAGCCAAAAATTATCCGGGACAGGGTTTTCGGCCTATAATTCACCCCTCCACTTT
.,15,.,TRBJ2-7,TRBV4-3,CASSLTRDTYYEQYF,TGCGCCAGCAGCCTCACCCGGGACACGTACTACGAGCAGTACTTC
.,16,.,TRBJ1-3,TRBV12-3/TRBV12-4,CASTLVGVAPGNTIYF,TGTGCCAGCACCCTCGTCGGGGTCGCCCCTGGAAACACCATATATTTT
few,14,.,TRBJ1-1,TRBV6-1,CASSDDYPGTEAFF,TGTGCCAGCAGCGACGACTATCCTGGCACTGAAGCTTTCTTT